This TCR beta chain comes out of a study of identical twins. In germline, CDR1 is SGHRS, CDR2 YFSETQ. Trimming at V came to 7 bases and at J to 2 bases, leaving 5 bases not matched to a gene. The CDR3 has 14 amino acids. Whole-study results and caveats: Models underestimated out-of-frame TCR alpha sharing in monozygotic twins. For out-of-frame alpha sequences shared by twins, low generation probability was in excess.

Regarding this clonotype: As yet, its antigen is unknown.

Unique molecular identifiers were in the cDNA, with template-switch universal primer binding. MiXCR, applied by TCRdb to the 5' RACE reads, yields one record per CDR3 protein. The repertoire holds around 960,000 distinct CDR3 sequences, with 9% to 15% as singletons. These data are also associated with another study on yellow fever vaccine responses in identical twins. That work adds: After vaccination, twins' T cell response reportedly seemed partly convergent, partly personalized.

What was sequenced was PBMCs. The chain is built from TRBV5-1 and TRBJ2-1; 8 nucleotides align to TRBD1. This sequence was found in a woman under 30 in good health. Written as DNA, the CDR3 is TGCGCCAGCGAGACAGGGGAACCCTACAATGAGCAGTTCTTC. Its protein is CASETGEPYNEQFF.